This T cell receptor beta chain was recorded in a study of T-cell reconstitution after alpha-beta-depleted transplantation in children. Trimming took 2 bases from V and 5 from J, leaving 9 bases between them. The germline gives CDR1 SGHTA, CDR2 FQGNSA. This CDR3 comprises 14 residues. TCRbeta library construction was performed incorporating unique molecular identifiers. From the PCR reads, TCRdb called clonotypes with MiXCR, one entry per CDR3 protein. The top ten hold about 6% of the sample, which has some 200,000 distinct CDR3 sequences, about 6.6% seen once. This specimen was PBMCs, taken before TCRalphabeta/CD19-depleted stem cell transplant. The TCR originated in a boy aged 2 to 10 with acute lymphoblastic leukemia, due to receive a stem cell transplant. This rearrangement joins TRBV7-2 to TRBJ2-2; possibly TRBD2 for D (6 bases). This CDR3 is CASSLLARTGELFF. CDR3 nucleotides: TGTGCCAGCAGCTTACTAGCGCGAACCGGGGAGCTGTTTTTT.